The sequence of this TCR beta chain was determined in a study of vaccination effects on CD4 cells after COVID-19. At the level of the study: Antigen-specific CD4+ T cells were expanded (with viral peptide pools) by the ViraFEST assay ahead of sequencing. A few convalescent patients gave samples early and late after vaccination. Two million PBMC per well were cultured with around 9.1 IU/ml IL-2 and about 10 ug/ml peptides.

After less than twelve days in culture, the CD4+ T cells were isolated. This person's SARS-CoV-2 infection, confirmed by PCR, occurred between March and December 2020. All participants had two doses of either the BNT162b2 or mRNA-1273 vaccine. It was on days 3 and 7 that half the medium was replaced with IL-2 medium. Germline V gene sequence: CDR1 KGHSH, CDR2 LQKENI. Trimming at V came to 2 bases and at J to 2 bases, leaving 9 bases not matched to a gene. The CDR3 is 17 amino acids. Measured with immunoSEQ multiplex PCR; TCRdb has only the in-frame clones, and not every one. Of roughly 30,000 clones listed, roughly four fifths are singletons. This clone came up a few times. The antigen remains undetermined.

The V gene is TRBV18, the J gene TRBJ1-5, with 7 bases aligning to TRBD1. Source: CD4+ T cells from PBMCs cultured without peptide, taken after COVID-19 vaccination. The source is a human donor who had a prior SARS-CoV-2 infection. CDR3 bases: TGTGCCAGCTCACCAGCTACCACAGGGGTAGGCAATCAGCCCCAGCATTTT. Its protein is CASSPATTGVGNQPQHF.